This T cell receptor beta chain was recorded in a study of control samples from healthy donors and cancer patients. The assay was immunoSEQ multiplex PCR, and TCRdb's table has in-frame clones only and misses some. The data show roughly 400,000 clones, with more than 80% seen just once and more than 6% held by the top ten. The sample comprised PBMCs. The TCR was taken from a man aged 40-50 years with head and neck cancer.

Here the CDR3 reads CATLPRRGFGDEQFF. The CDR3 region has the DNA TGTGCCACATTACCGCGGCGTGGATTTGGAGATGAGCAGTTCTTC. V gene TRBV6-5 combines with J gene TRBJ2-1, with D hard to call. The CDR3 runs to 15 residues. Trimming took 10 bases from V and 8 from J, leaving 24 bases between them. Per germline, CDR1 MNHEY and CDR2 SVGAGI.